Shown below are 15 T cell receptor beta chains from a single sample sequenced in a study of T cell responses to AZD1222 COVID-19 vaccine. TCRdb keeps only in-frame clones here, not all; method: immunoSEQ multiplex PCR. This table holds some 110,000 clones, approximately 83% found once. The input for sequencing was peripheral blood, taken on day 0 of MenACWY control vaccination. Receptors originate from an adult in good health.

This rearrangement joins TRBV18 to TRBJ1-4, with D unresolved. The germline V and J ends were trimmed by 2 bases and 8 bases, with 21 bases remaining between them. Germline-derived CDR1 and CDR2 are KGHSH and LQKENI. The CDR3 loop spans 17 amino acids. The CDR3 sequence is CASSPNPPTARGEKLFF. CDR3 in DNA: TGTGCCAGCTCACCAAATCCGCCCACGGCGCGGGGAGAAAAACTGTTTTTT. Variable domain in full (rest from reference TRBV18 and TRBJ1-4): NAGVMQNPRHLVRRRGQEARLRCSPMKGHSHVYWYRQLPEEGLKFMVYLQKENIIDESGMPKERFSAEFPKEGPSILRIQQVVRGDSAAYFCASSPNPPTARGEKLFFGSGTQLSVL.

The J gene is TRBJ1-2, the V gene TRBV2; D not resolved. The CDR3 sequence is 14 residues long. Germline loops: CDR1 SNHLY, CDR2 FYNNEI. Trimming pared 3 bases from V and 6 bases from J, leaving 14 bases between. The CDR3 spells CASSDNVARNGYTF. The CDR3 bases are TGTGCCAGCAGTGATAACGTAGCGAGGAATGGCTACACCTTC.

This clone turned up a few times. The rearrangement uses TRBV11-1 and TRBJ1-1; D is uncertain. The germline V gene encodes CDR1 SGHAT and CDR2 FQDESV (reference sequence). Trimming removed 5 bases at V and 1 base at J, with 8 bases between. The CDR3 is 13 residues long. The CDR3 DNA follows: TGTGCCAGCAGCCTACAGCAGAACACTGAAGCTTTCTTT. Translating it yields CASSLQQNTEAFF.

This clone was detected only once. The chain combines TRBV7-8 with TRBJ2-3; D is unclear. The V gene lost 3 bases and the J gene lost 6 bases, with 10 bases spanning the gap. This CDR3 region has 13 residues. The germline CDR1 and CDR2 sequences are SGHVS and FQNEAQ. The CDR3 DNA reads TGTGCCAGCAGCTTTCAGACGCGGGATACGCAGTATTTT. It is translated as CASSFQTRDTQYF.

V gene TRBV4-3 combines with J gene TRBJ1-4; TRBD1 is a possible D gene (5 bases). Germline V CDR1 and CDR2: LGHNA, YSLEER. Trimming stripped 1 base from V and 8 bases from J, with 17 bases between. The CDR3 sequence is 16 residues long. In DNA, the CDR3 is TGCGCCAGCAGCCAAGGCCCCGGGACCAAAAGGGAAAAACTGTTTTTT. The encoded protein is CASSQGPGTKREKLFF.

The genes are TRBV7-2 and TRBJ2-3, with 13 bases fitting TRBD2. CDR1 is SGHTA and CDR2 is FQGNSA in the germline V gene. J was trimmed by 4 bases and V by 4 bases; bases with no gene match: 2. This CDR3 is 15 amino acids long. The CDR3 reads CASSSGLAGADTQYF. Here the CDR3 DNA reads TGTGCCAGCAGCTCCGGACTAGCGGGGGCAGATACGCAGTATTTT.

V and J are TRBV4-1 and TRBJ1-2; D is uncertain. Germline CDR1 reads MGHRA; CDR2 reads YSYEKL. CDR3 length equals 16 residues. Trimming took off 0 bases at V and 4 bases at J, with 15 bases between the two ends. The CDR3 spells CASSQDRGRQLYGYTF. The CDR3 DNA reads TGCGCCAGCAGCCAAGATCGAGGTAGGCAGCTCTATGGCTACACCTTC.

V usage is TRBV4-1 and J usage is TRBJ2-3; 8 bases line up with TRBD1. CDR3 length: 16 residues. V shed 0 bases and J 2 bases; nucleotides not matched to a gene: 4. Germline CDR1 reads MGHRA; CDR2 reads YSYEKL. CDR3 DNA: TGCGCCAGCAGCCAAGATCGACAGGGGTACACAGATACGCAGTATTTT. Protein sequence: CASSQDRQGYTDTQYF.

The chain has TRBV5-5 and TRBJ2-7; D is undetermined. The germline gives CDR1 SGHKS, CDR2 YYEKEE (reference sequence). This CDR3 has 14 residues. V lost 1 base and J lost 4, with 12 bases in between. CDR3: CASSLKFAAYEQYF. In DNA, the CDR3 is TGTGCCAGCAGCTTGAAATTCGCGGCTTACGAGCAGTACTTC.

The CDR3 coding sequence is TGTGCCAGCAGCACAGCTAGCGGGGGGCGATACAATGAGCAGTTCTTC. Translating gives CASSTASGGRYNEQFF. The V and J genes are TRBV7-2 and TRBJ2-1; TRBD2 agrees at 11 bases. J lost 4 bases, V lost 5 bases, and 7 bases had no gene match. The CDR3 extends over 16 amino acids. The germline V gene has CDR1 SGHTA and CDR2 FQGNSA. The whole variable domain, filled in from reference TRBV7-2 and TRBJ2-1, reads GAGVSQSPSNKVTEKGKDVELRCDPISGHTALYWYRQSLGQGLEFLIYFQGNSAPDKSGLPSDRFSAERTGGSVSTLTIQRTQQEDSAVYLCASSTASGGRYNEQFFGPGTRLTVL.

The chain recombines TRBV3-1 (or the pseudogene TRBV3-2) with TRBJ2-3; D is perhaps TRBD1 or TRBD2 (7 bases each). Trimming took 7 bases from V and 5 from J, leaving 28 bases between them. CDR3 length: 18 residues. Germline V gene lookup returns CDR1 LGHDT and CDR2 YNNKEL (reference sequence). This CDR3 reads CASTQGGGFDLGVDTQYF. CDR3 bases: TGTGCCAGCACCCAGGGGGGGGGTTTTGATTTGGGCGTAGATACGCAGTATTTT.

The CDR3 DNA is TGTGCCAGCAGTTACTCACAGCTAACCTATGGCTACACCTTC. Translated: CASSYSQLTYGYTF. The V and J genes are TRBV6-6 and TRBJ1-2; D ambiguous. Germline values: CDR1 MNHNY, CDR2 SVGAGI (reference sequence). This CDR3 comprises 14 residues. Trimming took 0 bases from V and 4 from J, leaving 9 bases between them.

This chain links TRBV6-5 with TRBJ1-6; the D gene is possibly TRBD1 (6 bases). The V end lost 0 bases, the J end lost 11 bases, and 14 bases lay between the germline ends. In germline, CDR1 is MNHEY, CDR2 SVGAGI. The CDR3 contains 15 residues. The CDR3 region has the DNA TGTGCCAGCAGTTACTCGCTTTGGACAGCTCCACCCCTCCACTTT. It encodes CASSYSLWTAPPLHF.

The table lists this clone with a count of one. The chain combines TRBV5-1 with TRBJ2-3, with unresolved D. Germline V gene lookup returns CDR1 SGHRS and CDR2 YFSETQ. Trimming stripped 5 bases from V and 0 bases from J, with 10 bases between. The length of the CDR3 is 14 residues. DNA of the CDR3: TGCGCCAGCAGATCAGCACTAAGCACAGATACGCAGTATTTT. Its protein is CASRSALSTDTQYF.

The rearrangement uses TRBV18 and TRBJ2-5; no clear D gene. CDR3 length equals 14 residues. V was clipped by 1 base and J by 2 bases, with 8 bases between them. From germline, CDR1 is KGHSH and CDR2 LQKENI. The CDR3: CASSPQGGQETQYF. CDR3 DNA sequence: TGTGCCAGCTCACCACAGGGCGGACAAGAGACCCAGTACTTC.